The table lists the clone carrying this T cell receptor (beta chain) with a count of one. Its antigen remains unidentified. The CDR3 consists of 16 residues. Germline-derived CDR1 and CDR2 are SGHAT and FQDESV (reference sequence). Trimming took 5 bases from V and 6 from J, leaving 19 bases between them. This sample stems from a study of metastatic and nonmetastatic thyroid tumors. Study summary: The comparison covered peripheral blood and tumor or nodule tissue in malignant and benign thyroid patients. Study observations and caveats: Reportedly, malignant thyroid tumors had significantly higher TCR beta diversity than benign nodules, in blood and tumor.

Per the original data handling: A classifier for distant metastasis in papillary thyroid cancer was constructed using CDR3 differences observed across clinicopathological groups. TCRdb reassembled clones from the PCR reads with MiXCR. TCRdb assigned the V and J calls; the authors' analysis was not used. Here the sample spans about 59,000 clones, around 15% being singletons. No patient received treatment before thyroid surgery. The specimen was blood. The source of this sequence is a male donor with papillary thyroid cancer or a benign thyroid nodule (not recorded which). Some clones in this sample may be carry-over from other donors' samples. The V call is TRBV11-1, the J call TRBJ2-2; D may match TRBD1 or TRBD2 (6 bases each). The CDR3 DNA sequence: TGTGCCAGCAGCCGTAGGGGGGTCGATCCCGCCGGGGAGCTGTTTTTT. This sequence encodes CASSRRGVDPAGELFF.